This T cell receptor beta chain comes out of a study of T cell clones after liver transplantation (dated by TCRdb to the late 2010s). About the study as a whole: Samples were obtained from ITN030ST, a randomized trial in which withdrawal of immunosuppression was attempted within 2 years of liver transplantation. No induction therapy was given to the subjects, and standard immunosuppression was administered until randomization at 12-24 months post-transplant. Tolerance meant complete immunosuppression withdrawal for at least one year without liver enzymes rising beyond twice the upper limit of normal. As an antigen-independent comparator for donor-reactive sequences, third party-reactive TCRbeta sequences were also identified from pre-transplant MLRs. The studied cohort comprised 8 liver transplant recipients, 3 classified as tolerant and 5 as non-tolerant. Of the eight recipients, three were HCV-positive, while the remaining recipients had been transplanted for non-autoimmune, non-viral indications. Blood samples were taken pre-transplant, pre-randomization before withdrawal, and post-randomization after full withdrawal or failed withdrawal. Donor-reactive T cell clones were identified using TCRbeta sequencing after a pre-transplant mixed lymphocyte reaction and were then followed in post-transplant blood. Results the study describes overall, beyond this receptor: Because allograft tissue specimens were not available, migration of donor-reactive T cells into the graft, rather than deletion, may have occurred. When repertoire turnover was taken into account, detection of donor-reactive sequences was significantly reduced in 7 of 8 subjects for CD4 and in 8 of 8 subjects for CD8. Because of small, heterogeneous patient numbers and non-standardized post-transplant time points, the conclusions were only preliminary. In two subjects, low numbers of available donor cells limited the measurable donor-reactive repertoire. Donor-reactive sequences declined more than third party-reactive ones, suggesting partial antigen-specific deletion unrelated to withdrawal success. In most of the 8 subjects, circulating donor-reactive CD4 TCRbeta sequences decreased significantly after transplant, regardless of tolerance or HCV status.

What the time point label conveys for this sample: pre-transplant. Thawed unstimulated PBMCs were stained for CD3, CD4 and CD8 and FACS-sorted into CD3+CD4+ and CD3+CD8+ populations. Each of the 8 studied subjects was randomized to immunosuppression withdrawal. The Qiagen DNeasy Blood and Tissue Kit was used for isolation of genomic DNA. Remarks on this clone: Its antigen remains undetermined. No quality values exist for individual bases; no much larger clone is one base distant.

From a lookup of the germline V gene, CDR1 and CDR2 are MNHEY and SVGAGI. The cysteine opens and the phenylalanine closes a CDR3 of 10 amino acids. Only the CDR3 DNA stays, 30 bases, in frame from base 1. V is clipped by 7 bases and J by 8 bases, and the sequence between their germline boundaries is 9 bases long. Using immunoSEQ, frozen genomic DNA was subjected to high-throughput TCRbeta CDR3 sequencing, a process that included PCR amplification, mapping, bias correction and internal controls. For the original study's pipeline: Only productive rearrangements were retained, with each unique TCRbeta sequence defined by its CDR3 nucleotide sequence together with its V and J gene. A sequence counted as donor-reactive only if the sequence showed at least 5-fold expansion in CFSE-low cells compared with unstimulated pre-transplant cells and had a frequency of at least 0.01%. Minimum frequency thresholds were set for each subject on the basis of the unstimulated sample with the lowest template count, so that a detection power of at least 90% was ensured. Jensen-Shannon divergence between the top 1000 TCRbeta sequences post-transplant and pre-transplant was used to measure repertoire turnover. Changes in detection of donor-reactive sequences were tested with two-sided Fisher's exact tests. This immuneACCESS table, as held by TCRdb, lists in-frame sequences with V and J called but not all clones. Of the missing ones, under half trace to an unresolved V gene in checked studies; the others have no known cause. The V and J calls and clone size were taken over from that table, and D and trimming were inferred from the DNA. For this sample there are over 100,000 clones; roughly 80% appear just once. In total, the top ten clones hold roughly 0.9% of the sample.

The chain links TRBV6-5 with TRBJ2-7; the D gene cannot be named for sure. Sequenced material: CD4+ T cells from blood, taken before liver transplant. This TCR derives from a human donor who received a liver transplant. The sequenced DNA: TGTGCCAGCACACTCGGTCAGCAGTACTTC. Translation gives CASTLGQQYF.